The 28 T cell receptor beta chains reported below all come from one sample, sequenced in a study of Ad26.COV2.S vaccination and SARS-CoV-2 variants (dated by TCRdb to the early 2020s). The time point tag for this specimen amounts to: individuals recovered from natural SARS-CoV-2 infection. The library was produced with the immunoSEQ multiplex PCR assay. This is the immuneACCESS table as TCRdb keeps it, with only in-frame sequences that have V and J called. A part of the clones is gone; compared with another copy, unresolved V genes explain less than half, and the rest is unexplained. Here the sample has about 350,000 clones; around 90% occur a single time. Under 5% of the sample comes from the top ten. The material was peripheral blood, obtained after recovery from COVID-19. Receptor source: a human donor who had recovered from COVID-19.

The chain recombines TRBV5-1 with TRBJ1-1, with D perhaps matching TRBD1 (5 bases). The CDR3 extends over 14 amino acids. Germline loops: CDR1 SGHRS, CDR2 YFSETQ. V gave up 4 bases and J gave up 1 base, with 11 bases separating them. The CDR3 region is CASSLNGGNTEAFF. In nucleotides, the CDR3 is TGCGCCAGCAGCCTGAACGGGGGGAACACTGAAGCTTTCTTT.

The J gene is TRBJ1-4, the V gene TRBV6-5; D unclear. Trimming removed 10 bases from V and 0 bases from J, with 9 bases in between. The CDR3 is 13 amino acids. Germline V lookup: CDR1 MNHEY, CDR2 SVGAGI. DNA for the CDR3: TGTGCCACCCGACTTACAACTAATGAAAAACTGTTTTTT. It codes for CATRLTTNEKLFF.

The chain joins TRBV6-5 to TRBJ2-3; no reliable D call. Trimming took off 2 bases at V and 3 bases at J, with 6 bases between the two ends. Looked up from germline, CDR1 is MNHEY and CDR2 is SVGAGI. This CDR3 spans 13 amino acids. For the CDR3, the DNA is TGTGCCAGCAGTTACGGTATAACAGATACGCAGTATTTT. Amino acids: CASSYGITDTQYF.

The V and J genes are TRBV7-2 and TRBJ2-5, with D uncertain. There are 13 residues in the CDR3. Trimming took 3 bases from V and 5 from J, leaving 10 bases between them. Germline CDR1 and CDR2: SGHTA and FQGNSA. The CDR3 DNA is TGTGCCAGCAGCTTGGATAGGGTGGAGACCCAGTACTTC. Translating it yields CASSLDRVETQYF.

V and J are TRBV29-1 and TRBJ1-2; no clear D. From germline, CDR1 is SQVTM and CDR2 ANQGSEA. The CDR3 contains 11 residues. Trimming took 7 bases from V and 0 from J, leaving 6 bases between them. In DNA form, the CDR3 reads TGCAGCGCCGCAACTAACTATGGCTACACCTTC. Encoded protein: CSAATNYGYTF.

The V gene is TRBV10-3, the J gene TRBJ1-2, with a weak D call TRBD1 (5 bases). Deletions cut 0 bases from V and 4 bases from J, with 15 bases between. The CDR3 totals 16 residues. The germline V gene has CDR1 ENHRY and CDR2 SYGVKD. CDR3 protein: CAISESGGKPIYGYTF. In DNA, the CDR3 is TGTGCCATCAGTGAGTCGGGGGGAAAGCCCATCTATGGCTACACCTTC.

The CDR3 here is CASNGKGQKSGANVLTF. The DNA for the CDR3 is TGTGCCAGCAATGGGAAGGGGCAGAAGTCTGGGGCCAACGTCCTGACTTTC. V usage is TRBV2 and J usage is TRBJ2-6; weak D call: TRBD1 (5 bases). V was cut by 7 bases and J by 1 base, with 17 bases left in between. The germline CDR1 and CDR2 sequences are SNHLY and FYNNEI. The CDR3 length is 17 residues.

The chain uses TRBV3-1 (or the pseudogene TRBV3-2) and TRBJ1-4; no firm D call. V lost 8 bases and J lost 5, with 9 bases in between. The CDR3 runs 12 residues. The germline gives CDR1 LGHDT, CDR2 YNNKEL (reference sequence). In DNA form, the CDR3 reads TGTGCCAGCCGATCCGGGAATGAAAAACTGTTTTTT. It codes for CASRSGNEKLFF.

V usage is TRBV4-1 and J usage is TRBJ1-1; D remains ambiguous. The CDR3 sequence is 15 residues long. Germline values: CDR1 MGHRA, CDR2 YSYEKL. Trimming cost V 1 base and J 1 base, with 10 bases left between them. The chain's CDR3 is CASSQGRGGNTEAFF. The CDR3 DNA reads as TGCGCCAGCAGCCAAGGCCGGGGTGGGAACACTGAAGCTTTCTTT.

The V gene is TRBV4-1, the J gene TRBJ2-7; D possibly uses TRBD1 or TRBD2 (5 bases each). This CDR3 is built from 15 residues. Germline CDR1 is MGHRA and CDR2 is YSYEKL. Between the trimmed V and J ends, which lost 1 base and 3 bases, there was a span of 13 bases. CDR3 amino acids: CASSQGEGQGYEQYF. CDR3 sequence (DNA): TGCGCCAGCAGCCAAGGAGAGGGTCAGGGCTACGAGCAGTACTTC.

V and J are TRBV6-5 and TRBJ2-2; TRBD2 agrees at 7 bases. The CDR3 is 11 amino acids. Germline lookup yields CDR1 MNHEY and CDR2 SVGAGI. Trimming took 11 bases from V and 6 from J; bases not matched to a gene: 3. The CDR3 DNA follows: TGTGCCTGGGGGGGGGCCGGGGAGCTGTTTTTT. Protein product: CAWGGAGELFF.

The CDR3 DNA sequence: TGTGCCAGCAGTTTTTCAGATGAAAAACTGTTTTTT. This translates into CASSFSDEKLFF. The chain links TRBV12-3 or TRBV12-4 to TRBJ1-4; D gene unclear. Trimming removed 3 bases at V and 6 bases at J, with 5 bases between. CDR3 length equals 12 residues.

The chain links TRBV7-2 to TRBJ2-7; 7 bases are shared with TRBD2. Germline CDR1 and CDR2: SGHTA and FQGNSA. The CDR3 is 14 residues long. V lost 4 bases and J lost 8; bases outside the gene matches: 11. CDR3 protein: CASSSAGGGRKQYF. CDR3 bases: TGTGCCAGCAGCTCCGCGGGCGGGGGTAGGAAGCAGTACTTC.

DNA for the CDR3: TGTGCCAGCAGTTTGTCCGGGGTCATGTACACCTTC. This translates into CASSLSGVMYTF. The V and J genes are TRBV12-3 or TRBV12-4 and TRBJ1-2; D is ambiguous. Trimming stripped 3 bases from V and 11 bases from J, with 13 bases between. The CDR3 contains 12 residues.

This clone was seen just once. The chain couples TRBV13 to TRBJ1-1; D is uncertain. This CDR3 region has 11 residues. The germline V gene has CDR1 PRHDT and CDR2 FYEKMQ (reference sequence). V was cut by 4 bases and J by 8 bases, with 8 bases left in between. The CDR3: CASSSPWEAFF. As DNA, the CDR3 is TGTGCCAGCAGCTCCCCGTGGGAAGCTTTCTTT. Using reference TRBV13 and TRBJ1-1 for the parts outside the CDR3, the full variable domain is AAGVIQSPRHLIKEKRETATLKCYPIPRHDTVYWYQQGPGQDPQFLISFYEKMQSDKGSIPDRFSAQQFSDYHSELNMSSLELGDSALYFCASSSPWEAFFGQGTRLTVV.

J is TRBJ2-5 and V is TRBV6-5; 8 bases line up with TRBD1. V lost 6 bases, J lost 5 bases, and 8 bases stayed unmatched. CDR1 MNHEY and CDR2 SVGAGI come from the germline V gene. The CDR3 sequence is 14 residues long. CDR3 DNA sequence: TGTGCCAGCAGCCCGACAGGGGTGGCGGAGACCCAGTACTTC. As protein: CASSPTGVAETQYF.

The chain recombines TRBV5-6 with TRBJ2-7; no clear D. Germline CDR1 SGHDT, CDR2 YYEEEE. The CDR3 has 11 amino acids. Trimming removed 2 bases from V and 5 bases from J, with 5 bases in between. The CDR3 DNA reads TGTGCCAGCAGCTTCTCAAACGAGCAGTACTTC. Residues: CASSFSNEQYF.

The rearrangement links TRBV29-1 to TRBJ1-1; no reliable D call. The CDR3 totals 13 residues. CDR1 and CDR2 from the germline V gene are SQVTM and ANQGSEA. V dropped 2 bases and J dropped 1 base, with 8 bases sitting between them. CDR3 loop: CSVEFGPNTEAFF. The DNA of the CDR3 is TGCAGCGTTGAATTTGGACCGAACACTGAAGCTTTCTTT.

The chain is built from TRBV7-9 and TRBJ1-2; weak D call: TRBD1 (5 bases). V was pared by 5 bases and J by 2 bases, with 12 bases between. Germline CDR1 and CDR2: SEHNR and FQNEAQ (reference sequence). CDR3 length: 14 residues. DNA of the CDR3: TGTGCCAGCAGCCGCGGGGGAAAAAACTATGGCTACACCTTC. Amino acid sequence: CASSRGGKNYGYTF. Together with reference TRBV7-9 and TRBJ1-2, the CDR3 gives the full variable domain: DTGVSQNPRHKITKRGQNVTFRCDPISEHNRLYWYRQTLGQGPEFLTYFQNEAQLEKSRLLSDRFSAERPKGSFSTLEIQRTEQGDSAMYLCASSRGGKNYGYTFGSGTRLTVV.

The chain links TRBV5-5 to TRBJ1-5, with D maybe TRBD1 (5 bases). CDR3 length: 16 residues. V lost 3 bases and J lost 3, with 16 bases in between. Looked up from germline, CDR1 is SGHKS and CDR2 is YYEKEE (reference sequence). CDR3 in amino acids: CASSSDAGRINQPQHF. The CDR3, as DNA: TGTGCCAGCAGCTCAGATGCAGGGAGGATCAATCAGCCCCAGCATTTT.

CDR3 region: CASSYSIVAGSEQYF. Here the CDR3 DNA reads TGTGCCAGCAGTTACTCGATTGTGGCAGGGTCCGAGCAGTACTTC. The chain is built from TRBV6-5 and TRBJ2-7; a possible D gene is TRBD1 (5 bases). V lost 0 bases to trimming and J lost 6 bases, with 15 bases between them. CDR1 is MNHEY, CDR2 SVGAGI, per germline. CDR3 length: 15 residues.

The genes are TRBV5-5 and TRBJ1-6, with no clear D. The CDR3 spans 16 residues. Per the germline V gene, CDR1 is SGHKS and CDR2 is YYEKEE (reference sequence). V dropped 0 bases and J dropped 5 bases, with 12 bases sitting between them. DNA for the CDR3: TGTGCCAGCAGCTTGGAAGGGAACCTAAATAATTCACCCCTCCACTTT. Translated: CASSLEGNLNNSPLHF.

The chain uses TRBV9 and TRBJ2-1, with D perhaps TRBD2 (7 bases). The CDR3 is 17 amino acids. Germline-derived CDR1 and CDR2 are SGDLS and YYNGEE. V lost 0 bases and J 4 bases, leaving 17 bases between the germline ends. The CDR3: CASSVGVGGQPYNEQFF. DNA for the CDR3: TGTGCCAGCAGCGTAGGGGTCGGGGGGCAACCATACAATGAGCAGTTCTTC.

The CDR3 sequence is CASSPGTVEYEQYF. The CDR3, as DNA: TGTGCCAGCTCACCCGGCACAGTAGAGTACGAGCAGTACTTC. The genes are TRBV18 and TRBJ2-7; no clear D. The CDR3 is made up of 14 amino acids. Germline CDR1 KGHSH, CDR2 LQKENI. Trimming removed 3 bases from V and 4 bases from J, with 13 bases in between.

J is TRBJ2-7 and V is TRBV15; no reliable D call. Germline CDR1 LNHNV, CDR2 YYDKDF (reference sequence). The V end was cut by 0 bases, the J end by 0 bases, with 12 bases between. The CDR3 is made up of 16 amino acids. The CDR3 sequence: CATSRDRNTSSYEQYF. As DNA, the CDR3 is TGTGCCACCAGCAGAGACCGGAACACCAGCTCCTACGAGCAGTACTTC.

CDR3 loop: CASSLWGEAMNEKLFF. CDR3 nucleotide sequence: TGTGCCAGCAGCTTGTGGGGGGAGGCGATGAATGAAAAACTGTTTTTT. The J gene is TRBJ1-4, the V gene TRBV5-6; perhaps TRBD1 as D (5 bases). The germline V gene has CDR1 SGHDT and CDR2 YYEEEE. V lost 1 base, J lost 5 bases, and 15 bases lay in between. The CDR3 is made up of 16 amino acids.

The chain combines TRBV4-3 with TRBJ1-3; the D gene is possibly TRBD1 (6 bases). Trimming stripped 1 base from V and 8 bases from J, with 18 bases between. Germline-derived CDR1 and CDR2 are LGHNA and YSLEER. There are 16 residues in the CDR3. CDR3 residues: CASSQGGVPGHHTIYF. CDR3 nucleotides: TGCGCCAGCAGCCAAGGGGGAGTACCGGGACACCACACCATATATTTT.

This chain joins TRBV5-4 and TRBJ2-5, with 13 bases that match TRBD2. The CDR3 length is 17 residues. V was pared by 0 bases and J by 1 base, with 3 bases of the junction left unmatched. In germline, CDR1 is SGHNT, CDR2 YYREEE (reference sequence). CDR3 sequence reads: CASSLGLAGGLQETQYF. CDR3 nucleotide sequence: TGTGCCAGCAGCTTGGGACTAGCGGGGGGCCTCCAAGAGACCCAGTACTTC.